This TCR beta chain was obtained from a study of identical twins. Ten or more counts support this clonotype. J lost 2 bases, V lost 5 bases, and 6 bases had no gene match. The germline V gene has CDR1 SGHVS and CDR2 FQNEAQ. This CDR3 comprises 14 residues. Via MiXCR, TCRdb re-called the 5' RACE reads, giving one row per CDR3 protein. The data show some 690,000 distinct CDR3 sequences, 21% seen once. The data also belong to a second study, concerning T cells expressing NK-cell markers.

Sequencing was performed on PBMCs. V and J are TRBV7-8 and TRBJ2-7, with 7 bases fitting TRBD2. The source of this sequence is a woman younger than 30 in good health. CDR3 nucleotide sequence: TGTGCCAGCAGCCGCGGGGGAACCACCTACGAGCAGTACTTC. This encodes CASSRGGTTYEQYF.